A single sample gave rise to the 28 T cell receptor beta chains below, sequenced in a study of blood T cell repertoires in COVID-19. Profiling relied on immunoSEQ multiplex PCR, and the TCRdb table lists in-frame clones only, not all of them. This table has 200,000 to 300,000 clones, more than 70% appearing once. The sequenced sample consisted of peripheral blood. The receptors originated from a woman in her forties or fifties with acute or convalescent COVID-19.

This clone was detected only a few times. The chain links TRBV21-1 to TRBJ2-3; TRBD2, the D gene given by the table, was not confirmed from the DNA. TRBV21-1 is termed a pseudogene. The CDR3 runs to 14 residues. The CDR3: CASSKSGEKGTQYF. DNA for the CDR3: TGTGCCAGCAGCAAATCGGGGGAAAAAGGTACGCAGTATTTT.

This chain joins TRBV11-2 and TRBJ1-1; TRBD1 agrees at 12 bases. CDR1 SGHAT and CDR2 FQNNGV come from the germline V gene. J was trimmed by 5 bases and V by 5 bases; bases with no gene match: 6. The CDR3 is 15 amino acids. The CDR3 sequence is CASSRDRGRWTEAFF. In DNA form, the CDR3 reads TGTGCCAGCAGCCGGGACAGGGGGCGATGGACTGAAGCTTTCTTT.

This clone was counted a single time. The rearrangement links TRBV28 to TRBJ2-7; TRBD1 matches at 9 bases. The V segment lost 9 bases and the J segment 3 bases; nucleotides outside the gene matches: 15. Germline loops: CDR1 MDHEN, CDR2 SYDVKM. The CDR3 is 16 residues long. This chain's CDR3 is CARPHTGGTGNYEQYF. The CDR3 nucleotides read TGTGCCAGACCCCATACCGGGGGGACAGGGAACTACGAGCAGTACTTC.

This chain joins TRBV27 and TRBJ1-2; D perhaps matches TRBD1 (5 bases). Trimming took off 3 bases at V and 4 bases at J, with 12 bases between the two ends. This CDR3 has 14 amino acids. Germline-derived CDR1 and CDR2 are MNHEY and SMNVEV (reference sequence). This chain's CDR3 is CASSLGGFPYGYTF. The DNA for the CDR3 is TGTGCCAGCAGTTTGGGGGGGTTCCCCTATGGCTACACCTTC.

The CDR3 bases are TGTGCCAGCAGCTCACGAGGGGACAGGGATTTGGACTATGGCTACACCTTC. Its protein product is CASSSRGDRDLDYGYTF. The chain uses TRBV7-8 and TRBJ1-2; 9 nucleotides line up with TRBD1. Germline CDR1 and CDR2: SGHVS and FQNEAQ. The CDR3 consists of 17 residues. V was pared by 4 bases and J by 3 bases, with 12 bases of the junction left unmatched.

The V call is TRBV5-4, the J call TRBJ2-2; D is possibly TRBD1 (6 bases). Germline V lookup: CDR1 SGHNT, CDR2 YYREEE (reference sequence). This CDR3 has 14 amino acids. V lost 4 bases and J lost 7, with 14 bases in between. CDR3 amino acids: CASSRGTQNGELFF. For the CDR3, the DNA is TGTGCCAGCAGCAGGGGGACCCAAAACGGGGAGCTGTTTTTT.

CDR3 in DNA: TGTGCCAGCTCACCCTCGAAAGGAGAAGATACGCAGTATTTT. This encodes CASSPSKGEDTQYF. The chain couples TRBV18 to TRBJ2-3; D is ambiguous. Germline CDR1 and CDR2: KGHSH and LQKENI. V lost 3 bases, J lost 5 bases, and 12 bases lay in between. This CDR3 has 14 amino acids.

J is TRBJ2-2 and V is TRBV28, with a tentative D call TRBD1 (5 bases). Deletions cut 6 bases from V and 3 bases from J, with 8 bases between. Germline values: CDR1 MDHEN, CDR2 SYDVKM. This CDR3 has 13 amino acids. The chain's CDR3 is CASRDTYTGELFF. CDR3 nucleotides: TGTGCCAGCAGGGACACCTACACCGGGGAGCTGTTTTTT.

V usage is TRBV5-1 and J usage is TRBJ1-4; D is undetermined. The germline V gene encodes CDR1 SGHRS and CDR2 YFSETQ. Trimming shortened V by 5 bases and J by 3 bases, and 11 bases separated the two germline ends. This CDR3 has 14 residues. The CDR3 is CASRPYEANEKLFF. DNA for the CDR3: TGCGCCAGCAGACCTTATGAGGCTAATGAAAAACTGTTTTTT.

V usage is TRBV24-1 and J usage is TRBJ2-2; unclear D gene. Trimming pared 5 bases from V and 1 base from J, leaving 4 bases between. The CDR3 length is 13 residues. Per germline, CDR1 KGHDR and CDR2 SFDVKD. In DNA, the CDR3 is TGTGCCACCAGTGGACAGAACACCGGGGAGCTGTTTTTT. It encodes CATSGQNTGELFF.

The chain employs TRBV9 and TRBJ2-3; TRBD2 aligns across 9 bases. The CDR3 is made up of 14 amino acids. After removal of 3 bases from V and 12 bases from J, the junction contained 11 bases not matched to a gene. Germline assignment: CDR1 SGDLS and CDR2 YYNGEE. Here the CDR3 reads CASSATSGPPLQYF. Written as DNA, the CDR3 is TGTGCCAGCAGCGCCACTAGCGGGCCCCCTTTACAGTATTTT.

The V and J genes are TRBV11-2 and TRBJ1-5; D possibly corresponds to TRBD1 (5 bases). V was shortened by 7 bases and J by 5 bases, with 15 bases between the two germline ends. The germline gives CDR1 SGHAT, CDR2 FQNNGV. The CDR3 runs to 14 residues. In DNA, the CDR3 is TGTGCCAGCATTCGGGGGGGGACCGATCAGCCCCAGCATTTT. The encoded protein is CASIRGGTDQPQHF.

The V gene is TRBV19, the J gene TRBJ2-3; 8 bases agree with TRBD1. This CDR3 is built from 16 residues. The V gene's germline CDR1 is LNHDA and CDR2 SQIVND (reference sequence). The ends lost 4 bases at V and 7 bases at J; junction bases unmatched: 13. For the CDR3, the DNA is TGTGCCAGTAGTACTTCGACAGGGGCATATATAAATACGCAGTATTTT. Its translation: CASSTSTGAYINTQYF. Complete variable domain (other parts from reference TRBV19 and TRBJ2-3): DGGITQSPKYLFRKEGQNVTLSCEQNLNHDAMYWYRQDPGQGLRLIYYSQIVNDFQKGDIAEGYSVSREKKESFPLTVTSAQKNPTAFYLCASSTSTGAYINTQYFGPGTRLTVL.

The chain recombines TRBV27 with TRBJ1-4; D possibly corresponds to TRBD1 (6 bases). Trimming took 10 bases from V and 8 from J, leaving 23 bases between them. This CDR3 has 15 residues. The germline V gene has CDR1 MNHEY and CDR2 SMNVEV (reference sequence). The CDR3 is CATAPPGGAAEKLFF. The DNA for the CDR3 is TGTGCCACAGCACCTCCGGGGGGGGCGGCGGAAAAACTGTTTTTT.

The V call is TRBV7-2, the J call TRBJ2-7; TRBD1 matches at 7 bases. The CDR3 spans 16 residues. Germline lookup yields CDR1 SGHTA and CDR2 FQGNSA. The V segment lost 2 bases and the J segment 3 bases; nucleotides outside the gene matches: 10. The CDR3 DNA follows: TGTGCCAGCAGCTTAAAGCGGTCAGGGGGAAACTACGAGCAGTACTTC. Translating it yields CASSLKRSGGNYEQYF. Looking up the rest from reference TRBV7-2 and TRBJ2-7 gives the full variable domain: GAGVSQSPSNKVTEKGKDVELRCDPISGHTALYWYRQSLGQGLEFLIYFQGNSAPDKSGLPSDRFSAERTGGSVSTLTIQRTQQEDSAVYLCASSLKRSGGNYEQYFGPGTRLTVT.

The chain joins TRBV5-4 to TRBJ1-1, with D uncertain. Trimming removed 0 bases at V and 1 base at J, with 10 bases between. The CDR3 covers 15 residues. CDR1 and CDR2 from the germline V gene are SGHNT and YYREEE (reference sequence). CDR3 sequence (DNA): TGTGCCAGCAGCTTGGGTGTTCATCCGAACACTGAAGCTTTCTTT. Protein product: CASSLGVHPNTEAFF.

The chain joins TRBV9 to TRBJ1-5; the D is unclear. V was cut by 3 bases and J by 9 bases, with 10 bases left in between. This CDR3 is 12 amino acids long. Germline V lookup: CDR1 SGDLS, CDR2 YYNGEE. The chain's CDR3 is CASSAEGPPQHF. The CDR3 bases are TGTGCCAGCAGCGCTGAGGGCCCGCCCCAGCATTTT.

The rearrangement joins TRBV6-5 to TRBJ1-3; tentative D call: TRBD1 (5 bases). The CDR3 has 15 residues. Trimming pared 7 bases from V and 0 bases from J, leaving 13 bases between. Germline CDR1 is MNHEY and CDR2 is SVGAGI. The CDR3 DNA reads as TGTGCCAGCAAACAAGACAGTGACTCTGGAAACACCATATATTTT. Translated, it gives CASKQDSDSGNTIYF.

This CDR3 is CASSRLGQNNEQFF. The DNA of the CDR3 is TGTGCCAGCAGCCGCCTCGGACAGAACAATGAGCAGTTCTTC. The chain recombines TRBV14 with TRBJ2-1; D is possibly TRBD1 (6 bases). Germline V gene sequence: CDR1 SGHDN, CDR2 FVKESK. The V end lost 4 bases, the J end lost 5 bases, and 12 bases lay between the germline ends. The CDR3 extends over 14 amino acids. The complete variable domain, with remaining parts taken from reference TRBV14 and TRBJ2-1, reads EAGVTQFPSHSVIEKGQTVTLRCDPISGHDNLYWYRRVMGKEIKFLLHFVKESKQDESGMPNNRFLAERTGGTYSTLKVQPAELEDSGVYFCASSRLGQNNEQFFGPGTRLTVL.

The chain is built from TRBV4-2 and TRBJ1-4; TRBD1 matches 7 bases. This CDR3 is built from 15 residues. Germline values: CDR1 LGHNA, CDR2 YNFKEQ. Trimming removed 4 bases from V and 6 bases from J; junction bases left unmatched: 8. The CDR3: CASSPRGGQYEKLFF. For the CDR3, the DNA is TGTGCCAGCAGCCCTAGAGGGGGCCAGTATGAAAAACTGTTTTTT.

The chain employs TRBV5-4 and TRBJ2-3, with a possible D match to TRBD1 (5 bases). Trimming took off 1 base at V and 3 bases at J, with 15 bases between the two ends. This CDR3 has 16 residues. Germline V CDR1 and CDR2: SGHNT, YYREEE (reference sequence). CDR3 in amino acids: CASSLYGGRVTDTQYF. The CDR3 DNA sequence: TGTGCCAGCAGCTTGTACGGCGGCAGGGTAACAGATACGCAGTATTTT.

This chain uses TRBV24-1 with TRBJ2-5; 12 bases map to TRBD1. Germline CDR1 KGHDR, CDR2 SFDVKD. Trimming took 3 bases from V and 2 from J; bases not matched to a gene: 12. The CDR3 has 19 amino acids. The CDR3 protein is CATSDAVPGTGGPQETQYF. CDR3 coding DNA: TGTGCCACCAGTGATGCCGTTCCCGGGACAGGGGGCCCGCAAGAGACCCAGTACTTC.

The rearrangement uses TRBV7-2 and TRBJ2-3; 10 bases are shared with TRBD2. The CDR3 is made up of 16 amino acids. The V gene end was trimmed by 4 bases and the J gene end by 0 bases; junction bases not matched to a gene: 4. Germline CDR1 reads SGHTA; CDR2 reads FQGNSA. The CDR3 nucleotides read TGTGCCAGCAGCTCCCTAGCGGGAGTAAGCACAGATACGCAGTATTTT. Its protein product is CASSSLAGVSTDTQYF.

CDR3 sequence: CASSLTGTGVKSRGYTF. The CDR3 DNA sequence: TGTGCCAGCAGTTTAACCGGGACAGGGGTAAAATCGCGTGGCTACACCTTC. The chain uses TRBV28 and TRBJ1-2; 10 bases are a match to TRBD1. Germline V CDR1 and CDR2: MDHEN, SYDVKM. The CDR3 runs 17 residues. Unmatched junction bases numbered 13, after V lost 2 bases and J lost 7 bases.

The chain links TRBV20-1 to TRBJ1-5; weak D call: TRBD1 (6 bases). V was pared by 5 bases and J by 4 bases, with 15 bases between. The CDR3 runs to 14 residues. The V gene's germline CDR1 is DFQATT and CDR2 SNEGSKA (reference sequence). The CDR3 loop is CSAGGQSENQPQHF. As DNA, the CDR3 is TGCAGTGCTGGTGGACAGAGCGAGAATCAGCCCCAGCATTTT.

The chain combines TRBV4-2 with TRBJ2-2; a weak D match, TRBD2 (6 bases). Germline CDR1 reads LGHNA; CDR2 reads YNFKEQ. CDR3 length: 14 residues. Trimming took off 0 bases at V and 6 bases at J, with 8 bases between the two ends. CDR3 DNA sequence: TGTGCCAGCAGCCAAGAACTAGCCCCCGGGGAGCTGTTTTTT. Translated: CASSQELAPGELFF.

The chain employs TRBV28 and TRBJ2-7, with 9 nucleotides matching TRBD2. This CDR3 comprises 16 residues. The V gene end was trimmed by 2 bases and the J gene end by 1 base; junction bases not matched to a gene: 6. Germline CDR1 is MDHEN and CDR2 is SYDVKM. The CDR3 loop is CASSLPSGMPSYEQYF. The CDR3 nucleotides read TGTGCCAGCAGTTTACCTAGCGGGATGCCTTCCTACGAGCAGTACTTC.

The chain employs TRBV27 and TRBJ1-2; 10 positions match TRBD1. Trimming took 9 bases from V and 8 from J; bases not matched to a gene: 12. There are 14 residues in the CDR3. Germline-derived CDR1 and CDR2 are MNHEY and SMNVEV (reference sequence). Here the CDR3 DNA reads TGTGCCAGTGACCGGGACAGGGGAGTTGGAGGCTACACCTTC. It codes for CASDRDRGVGGYTF.